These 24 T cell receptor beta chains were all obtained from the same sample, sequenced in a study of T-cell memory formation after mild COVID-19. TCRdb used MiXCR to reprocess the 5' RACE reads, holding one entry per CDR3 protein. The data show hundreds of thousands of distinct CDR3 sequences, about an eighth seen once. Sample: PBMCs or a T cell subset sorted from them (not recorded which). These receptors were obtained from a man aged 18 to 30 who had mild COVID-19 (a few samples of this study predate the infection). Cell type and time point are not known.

The CDR3 region has the DNA TGTGCCACCAGCCCGGGTAACGAGCAGTACTTC. Protein sequence: CATSPGNEQYF. V and J are TRBV15 and TRBJ2-7, with D hard to call. This CDR3 comprises 11 residues. The V and J ends lost 5 bases and 5 bases respectively, with 7 bases between them. The germline V gene has CDR1 LNHNV and CDR2 YYDKDF (reference sequence).

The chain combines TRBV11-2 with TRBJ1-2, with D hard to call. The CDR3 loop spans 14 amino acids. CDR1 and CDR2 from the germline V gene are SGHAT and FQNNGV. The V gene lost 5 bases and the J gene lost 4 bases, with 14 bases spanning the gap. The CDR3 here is CASSPLTNSYGYTF. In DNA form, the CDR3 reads TGTGCCAGCAGCCCCTTGACAAACTCCTATGGCTACACCTTC.

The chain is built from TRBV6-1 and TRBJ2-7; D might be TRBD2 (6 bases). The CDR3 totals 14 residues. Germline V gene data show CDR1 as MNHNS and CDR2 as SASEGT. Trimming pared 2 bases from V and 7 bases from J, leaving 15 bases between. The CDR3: CASSEIRGGWEQYV. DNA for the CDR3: TGTGCCAGCAGTGAAATTCGAGGAGGGTGGGAGCAGTACGTC.

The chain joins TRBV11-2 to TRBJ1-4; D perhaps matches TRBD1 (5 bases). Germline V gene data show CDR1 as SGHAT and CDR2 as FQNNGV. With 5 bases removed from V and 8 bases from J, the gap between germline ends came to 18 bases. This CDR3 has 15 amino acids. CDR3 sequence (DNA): TGTGCCAGCAGCAAAGGGAGGAGAGGGGCAGAAAAACTGTTTTTT. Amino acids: CASSKGRRGAEKLFF.

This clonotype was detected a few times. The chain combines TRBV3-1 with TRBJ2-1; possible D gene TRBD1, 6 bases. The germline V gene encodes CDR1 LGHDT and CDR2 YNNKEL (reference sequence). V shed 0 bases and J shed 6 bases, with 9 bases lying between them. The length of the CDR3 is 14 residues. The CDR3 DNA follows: TGTGCCAGCAGCCAAGACTCAGGGGCCAATGAGCAGTTCTTC. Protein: CASSQDSGANEQFF.

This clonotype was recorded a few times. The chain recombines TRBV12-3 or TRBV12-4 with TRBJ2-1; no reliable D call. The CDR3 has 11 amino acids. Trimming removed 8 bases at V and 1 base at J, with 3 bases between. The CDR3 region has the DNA TGTGCCAGCGCATCCTACAATGAGCAGTTCTTC. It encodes CASASYNEQFF.

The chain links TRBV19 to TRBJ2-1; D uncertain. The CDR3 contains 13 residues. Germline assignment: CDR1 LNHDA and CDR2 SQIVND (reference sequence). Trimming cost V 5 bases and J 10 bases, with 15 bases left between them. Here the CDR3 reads CASSFPTPAEQFF. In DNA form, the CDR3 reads TGTGCCAGTAGTTTTCCGACTCCCGCCGAGCAGTTCTTC.

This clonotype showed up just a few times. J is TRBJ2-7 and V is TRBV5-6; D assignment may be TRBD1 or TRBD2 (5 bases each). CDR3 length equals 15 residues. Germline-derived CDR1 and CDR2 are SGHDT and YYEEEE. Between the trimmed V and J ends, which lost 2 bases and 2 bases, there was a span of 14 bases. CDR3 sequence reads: CASSFATSGPYEQYV. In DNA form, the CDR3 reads TGTGCCAGCAGCTTCGCCACCTCGGGACCCTACGAGCAGTACGTC.

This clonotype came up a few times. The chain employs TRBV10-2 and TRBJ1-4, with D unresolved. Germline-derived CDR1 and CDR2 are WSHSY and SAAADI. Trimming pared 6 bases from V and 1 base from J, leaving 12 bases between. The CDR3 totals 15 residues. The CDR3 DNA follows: TGCGCCAGCAGCGGACGGGCGGAAACTAATGAAAAACTGTTTTTT. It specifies CASSGRAETNEKLFF.

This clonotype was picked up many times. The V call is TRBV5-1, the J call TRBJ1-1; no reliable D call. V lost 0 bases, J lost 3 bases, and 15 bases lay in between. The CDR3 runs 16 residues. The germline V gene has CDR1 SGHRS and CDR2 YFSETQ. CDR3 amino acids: CASSLDTSRLDTEAFF. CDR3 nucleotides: TGCGCCAGCAGCTTGGACACCTCGAGGCTCGACACTGAAGCTTTCTTT.

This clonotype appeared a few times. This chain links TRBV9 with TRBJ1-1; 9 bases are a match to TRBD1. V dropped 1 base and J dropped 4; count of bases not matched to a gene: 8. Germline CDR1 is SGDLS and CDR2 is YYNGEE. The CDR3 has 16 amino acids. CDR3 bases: TGTGCCAGCAGCGTACAAGACAGGGGGAAGGGCACTGAAGCTTTCTTT. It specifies CASSVQDRGKGTEAFF.

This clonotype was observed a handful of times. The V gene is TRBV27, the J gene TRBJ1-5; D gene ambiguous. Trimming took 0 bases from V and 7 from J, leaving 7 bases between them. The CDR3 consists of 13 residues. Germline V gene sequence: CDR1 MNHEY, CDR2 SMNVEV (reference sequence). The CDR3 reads CASSLSPKQPQHF. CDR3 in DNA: TGTGCCAGCAGTTTATCGCCAAAGCAGCCCCAGCATTTT.

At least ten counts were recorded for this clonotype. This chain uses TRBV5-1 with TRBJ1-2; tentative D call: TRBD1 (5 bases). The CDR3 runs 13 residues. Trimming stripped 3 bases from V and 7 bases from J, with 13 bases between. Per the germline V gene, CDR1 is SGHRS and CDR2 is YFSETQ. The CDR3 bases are TGCGCCAGCAGCTCGGGACTGTCGTTTGGCTACACCTTC. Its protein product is CASSSGLSFGYTF.

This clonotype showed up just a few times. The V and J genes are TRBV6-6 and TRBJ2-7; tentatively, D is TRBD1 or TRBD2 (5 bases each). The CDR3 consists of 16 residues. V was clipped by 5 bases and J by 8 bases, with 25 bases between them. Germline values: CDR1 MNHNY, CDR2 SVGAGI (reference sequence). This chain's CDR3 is CASSAWFVVGRDQQYF. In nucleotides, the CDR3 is TGTGCCAGCAGTGCATGGTTCGTCGTCGGAAGGGACCAGCAGTACTTC.

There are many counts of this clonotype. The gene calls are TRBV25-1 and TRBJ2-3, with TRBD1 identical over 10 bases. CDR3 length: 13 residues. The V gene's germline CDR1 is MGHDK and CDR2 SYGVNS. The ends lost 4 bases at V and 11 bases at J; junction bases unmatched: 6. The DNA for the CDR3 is TGTGCCAGCAGTGTGGGACAGGGGTTACTGCAGTATTTT. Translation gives CASSVGQGLLQYF. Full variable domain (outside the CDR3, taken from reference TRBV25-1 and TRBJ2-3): EADIYQTPRYLVIGTGKKITLECSQTMGHDKMYWYQQDPGMELHLIHYSYGVNSTEKGDLSSESTVSRIRTEHFPLTLESARPSHTSQYLCASSVGQGLLQYFGPGTRLTVL.

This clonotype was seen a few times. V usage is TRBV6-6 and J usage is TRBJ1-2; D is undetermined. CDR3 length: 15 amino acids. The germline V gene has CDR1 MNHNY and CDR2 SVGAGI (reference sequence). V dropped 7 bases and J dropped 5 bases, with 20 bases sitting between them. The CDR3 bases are TGTGCCAGCACCAACTGGCAGTCGGCAAAGTATGGCTACACCTTC. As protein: CASTNWQSAKYGYTF.

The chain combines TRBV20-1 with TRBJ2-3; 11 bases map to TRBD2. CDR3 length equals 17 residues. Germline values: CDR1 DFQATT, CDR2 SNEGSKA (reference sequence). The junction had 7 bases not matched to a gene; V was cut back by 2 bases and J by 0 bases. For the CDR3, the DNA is TGCAGTGCTAGACCCTTAGCGGGGGGGCCAAGCACAGATACGCAGTATTTT. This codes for CSARPLAGGPSTDTQYF.

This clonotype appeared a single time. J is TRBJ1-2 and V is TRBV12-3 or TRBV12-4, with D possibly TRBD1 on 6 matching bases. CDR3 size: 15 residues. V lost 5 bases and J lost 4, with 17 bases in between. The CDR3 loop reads CASSQGQLTSYGYTF. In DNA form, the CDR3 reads TGTGCCAGCAGTCAAGGACAGCTAACCTCCTATGGCTACACCTTC.

CDR3 DNA sequence: TGTGCCAGCGTCCCCATCACTGAAGCTTTCTTT. It codes for CASVPITEAFF. The chain combines TRBV7-2 with TRBJ1-1; no firm D call. This CDR3 spans 11 amino acids. The germline V gene encodes CDR1 SGHTA and CDR2 FQGNSA. Deletions cut 8 bases from V and 4 bases from J, with 8 bases between.

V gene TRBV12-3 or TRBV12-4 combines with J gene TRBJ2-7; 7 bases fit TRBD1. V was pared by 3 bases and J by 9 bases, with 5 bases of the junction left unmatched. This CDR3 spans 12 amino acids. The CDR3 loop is CASSLAQGMQYV. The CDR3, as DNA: TGTGCCAGCAGTTTGGCACAGGGGATGCAGTACGTC.

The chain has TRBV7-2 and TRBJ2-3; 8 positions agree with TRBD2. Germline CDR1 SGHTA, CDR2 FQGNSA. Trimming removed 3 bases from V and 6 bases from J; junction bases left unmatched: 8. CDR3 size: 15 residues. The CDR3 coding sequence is TGTGCCAGCAGCTTCGGACTAGCCCAGGGGGATACGCAGTATTTT. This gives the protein CASSFGLAQGDTQYF.

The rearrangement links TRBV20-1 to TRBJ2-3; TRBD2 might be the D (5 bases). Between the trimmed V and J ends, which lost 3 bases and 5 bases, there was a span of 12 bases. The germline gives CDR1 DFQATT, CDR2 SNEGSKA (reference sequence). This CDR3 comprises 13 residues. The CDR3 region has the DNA TGCAGTGCTAGTGGGGTGAGGGAAGATACGCAGTATTTT. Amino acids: CSASGVREDTQYF.

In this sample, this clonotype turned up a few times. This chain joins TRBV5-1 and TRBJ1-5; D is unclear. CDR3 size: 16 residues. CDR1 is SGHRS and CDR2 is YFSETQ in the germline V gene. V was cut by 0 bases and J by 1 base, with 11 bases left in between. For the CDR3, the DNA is TGCGCCAGCAGCTTGGGAATAGCAACGAGCAATCAGCCCCAGCATTTT. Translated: CASSLGIATSNQPQHF. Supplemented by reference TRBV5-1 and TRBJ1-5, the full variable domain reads KAGVTQTPRYLIKTRGQQVTLSCSPISGHRSVSWYQQTPGQGLQFLFEYFSETQRNKGNFPGRFSGRQFSNSRSEMNVSTLELGDSALYLCASSLGIATSNQPQHFGDGTRLSIL.

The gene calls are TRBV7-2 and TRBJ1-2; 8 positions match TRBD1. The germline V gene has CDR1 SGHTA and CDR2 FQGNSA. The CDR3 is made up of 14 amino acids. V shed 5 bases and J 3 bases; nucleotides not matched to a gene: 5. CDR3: CASSPTGVHYGYTF. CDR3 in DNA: TGTGCCAGCAGCCCGACAGGGGTGCACTATGGCTACACCTTC.